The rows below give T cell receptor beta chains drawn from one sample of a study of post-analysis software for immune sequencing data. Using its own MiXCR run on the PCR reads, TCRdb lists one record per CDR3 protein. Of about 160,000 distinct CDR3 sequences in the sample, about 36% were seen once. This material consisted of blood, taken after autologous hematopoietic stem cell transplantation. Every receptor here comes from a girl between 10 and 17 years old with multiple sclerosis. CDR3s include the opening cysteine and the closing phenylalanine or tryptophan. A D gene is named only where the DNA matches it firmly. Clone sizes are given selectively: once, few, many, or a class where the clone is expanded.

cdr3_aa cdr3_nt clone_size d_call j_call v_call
CASSPKPQETQYF TGTGCCAGCTCGCCGAAACCACAAGAGACCCAGTACTTC few NA TRBJ2-5 TRBV18
CASRGPGIPSYEQYF TGTGCCAGCAGAGGGCCAGGGATCCCCTCCTACGAGCAGTACTTC few NA TRBJ2-7 TRBV27
CASSLHRGPNTGELFF TGTGCCAGCAGTTTGCACAGGGGCCCGAACACCGGGGAGCTGTTTTTT NA TRBD1 TRBJ2-2 TRBV27
CSVATGAGYGYTF TGCAGCGTTGCGACAGGGGCGGGCTATGGCTACACCTTC many TRBD1 TRBJ1-2 TRBV29-1
CARSDPGTNRYEQYF TGCGCCAGGAGTGACCCCGGGACTAATCGCTACGAGCAGTACTTC NA TRBD2 TRBJ2-7 TRBV10-2
CSARSPGQGNYGYTF TGCAGTGCTAGATCCCCGGGACAGGGGAACTATGGCTACACCTTC few TRBD1 TRBJ1-2 TRBV20-1
CASSDPGRGNEKLFF TGTGCCAGCAGTGATCCGGGACGGGGTAATGAAAAACTGTTTTTT few NA TRBJ1-4 TRBV6-1
CAGSWAGASSYEQYF TGTGCCGGCAGTTGGGCCGGGGCCAGCTCCTACGAGCAGTACTTC NA NA TRBJ2-7 TRBV6-2/TRBV6-3
CASSQRTSGSNEQYF TGTGCCAGCAGCCAGAGGACTAGCGGGAGTAACGAGCAGTACTTC many TRBD2 TRBJ2-7 TRBV5-4
CASSFRGGTEPKTDTQYF TGTGCCAGCAGTTTCCGAGGAGGGACAGAACCTAAAACAGATACGCAGTATTTT NA NA TRBJ2-3 TRBV12-3/TRBV12-4
CSVEAQGSYEQYF TGCAGCGTTGAAGCACAGGGCTCCTACGAGCAGTACTTC many NA TRBJ2-7 TRBV29-1
CATSDPGQATDTQYF TGTGCCACCAGTGATCCGGGACAGGCTACAGATACGCAGTATTTT few TRBD1 TRBJ2-3 TRBV24-1
CASRSHSGRGREQYF TGTGCCAGCCGTTCACATAGCGGGAGGGGCCGCGAGCAGTACTTC NA TRBD2 TRBJ2-7 TRBV6-2/TRBV6-3
CAGRRAENNEQFF TGTGCCGGGCGTCGGGCGGAGAACAATGAGCAGTTCTTC NA NA TRBJ2-1 TRBV2
CASRGPGLADTGELFF TGTGCCAGCAGGGGACCGGGACTAGCGGACACCGGGGAGCTGTTTTTT once TRBD2 TRBJ2-2 TRBV6-1
CASSQSLAGRTGELFF TGTGCCAGCAGCCAATCTCTAGCGGGTCGGACCGGGGAGCTGTTTTTT NA TRBD2 TRBJ2-2 TRBV4-2
CAISRLASPEGDTQYF TGTGCCATCAGTCGACTAGCTTCCCCCGAGGGAGATACGCAGTATTTT NA TRBD2 TRBJ2-3 TRBV10-3
CASSFQAGHQPQHF TGTGCCAGCAGTTTTCAGGCTGGTCATCAGCCCCAGCATTTT few NA TRBJ1-5 TRBV12-3/TRBV12-4
CASSPSTGTYEQYF TGCGCCAGCAGCCCCTCGACAGGGACCTACGAGCAGTACTTC few TRBD1 TRBJ2-7 TRBV5-1
CASSPAGLAGGLYEQYF TGTGCTAGCAGCCCAGCAGGGCTAGCGGGAGGTTTATACGAGCAGTACTTC many TRBD2 TRBJ2-7 TRBV7-7
CASSLTGLEQYF TGTGCCAGCAGTCTAACAGGGCTGGAGCAGTACTTC NA NA TRBJ2-5 TRBV12-3/TRBV12-4
CASSYSSSDTQYF TGTGCCAGCAGTTATAGCAGCTCGGATACGCAGTATTTT many NA TRBJ2-3 TRBV12-3/TRBV12-4
CAISETLGSWRYPYEQYF TGTGCCATCAGTGAGACCTTGGGTAGCTGGAGGTACCCCTACGAGCAGTACTTC NA NA TRBJ2-7 TRBV10-3
CATSGLATDNEQFF TGTGCAACCTCGGGACTAGCGACCGACAATGAGCAGTTCTTC many TRBD2 TRBJ2-1 TRBV10-3
CASSQEISGGTQYF TGCGCCAGCAGCCAAGAAATCTCAGGGGGGACCCAGTACTTC NA TRBD1 TRBJ2-5 TRBV7-8
CASSPGTGARYGYTF TGTGCCAGTAGCCCTGGGACAGGGGCCCGCTATGGCTACACCTTC NA TRBD1 TRBJ1-2 TRBV19
CSAEGPSYEQYF TGCAGTGCGGAGGGGCCCTCCTACGAGCAGTACTTC NA NA TRBJ2-7 TRBV20-1
CASSRPSRSSYEQYF TGTGCCAGCAGTCGACCTAGCCGCAGCTCCTACGAGCAGTACTTC NA NA TRBJ2-7 TRBV6-5
CASSPRLAGGPNTQYF TGCGCCAGCAGCCCCCGACTAGCGGGAGGGCCAAATACGCAGTATTTT NA TRBD2 TRBJ2-3 TRBV4-3
CASSEQQGFLSGANVLTF TGTGCCAGCAGCGAACAACAGGGTTTCCTGTCTGGGGCCAACGTCCTGACTTTC NA NA TRBJ2-6 TRBV9
CSAGGLEETQYF TGCAGTGCTGGGGGACTAGAAGAGACCCAGTACTTC NA TRBD2 TRBJ2-5 TRBV20-1
CSVEGTGKNIQYF TGCAGCGTTGAGGGGACTGGAAAAAACATTCAGTACTTC NA NA TRBJ2-4 TRBV29-1
CASSPGPGRDPYEQYF TGTGCCAGCAGCCCAGGTCCGGGTCGCGACCCTTACGAGCAGTACTTC NA NA TRBJ2-7 TRBV7-8
CASSPGLVSDEQYF TGTGCCAGCAGCCCGGGACTAGTATCGGACGAGCAGTACTTC few TRBD2 TRBJ2-7 TRBV7-2
CASNLGGAASSYEQYF TGTGCCAGCAACTTGGGAGGGGCGGCTAGCTCCTACGAGCAGTACTTC once TRBD2 TRBJ2-7 TRBV13
CASTLAGGQGDTQYF TGTGCCAGCACCCTAGCGGGAGGGCAGGGAGATACGCAGTATTTT NA TRBD2 TRBJ2-3 TRBV12-3/TRBV12-4
CASSTSLGDAETQYF TGTGCCAGCAGCACAAGCCTCGGGGACGCAGAGACCCAGTACTTC NA NA TRBJ2-5 TRBV7-2
CASGPRSSNEKLFF TGTGCCAGCGGCCCGAGGAGCTCTAATGAAAAACTGTTTTTT many NA TRBJ1-4 TRBV12-3/TRBV12-4
CASSLDSPLGETQYF TGCGCCAGCAGCTTGGACAGCCCCTTAGGAGAGACCCAGTACTTC few NA TRBJ2-5 TRBV5-1
CASTGGEKLFF TGCGCCAGCACAGGGGGAGAAAAACTGTTTTTT NA TRBD1 TRBJ1-4 TRBV10-2
CASSEGGLNEQFF TGTGCCAGCAGTGAGGGGGGGCTCAATGAGCAGTTCTTC few NA TRBJ2-1 TRBV2
CAISESPSYNEQFF TGTGCCATCAGTGAATCCCCCTCATACAATGAGCAGTTCTTC NA NA TRBJ2-1 TRBV10-3
CAWSVEGGYTQYF TGTGCCTGGAGTGTAGAGGGCGGTTATACGCAGTATTTT NA NA TRBJ2-3 TRBV30
CASSLQAGVDEQYF TGTGCCAGCAGCTTACAAGCGGGAGTGGACGAGCAGTACTTC NA TRBD2 TRBJ2-7 TRBV7-3
CASSRSDRVLYEAFF TGCGCCAGCAGCCGATCGGACAGAGTCCTTTATGAAGCTTTCTTT few NA TRBJ1-1 TRBV4-3
CSALLAGERYTQYF TGCAGTGCCTTGTTAGCGGGAGAAAGGTATACGCAGTATTTT few TRBD2 TRBJ2-3 TRBV20-1